This TCR beta chain was sequenced for a study of blood T cell repertoires in COVID-19. Study-wide background: Material from acute and convalescent COVID-19 was sourced from the United States, Italy and Spain. Nucleic acid was either cDNA or gDNA, and it came from T cells, B-cell-depleted T cells, or PBMCs.

Germline CDR1 SGHDN, CDR2 FVKESK. Losses at the gene ends were 4 bases for V and 7 bases for J; bases not matched to a gene: 6. The CDR3 consists of 13 residues. In its sample, this clone was seen once. The authors' processing: Reference gene primer amplification in the assay estimated nucleated cell counts. Generated by immunoSEQ multiplex PCR, the TCRdb table keeps only in-frame clones and is missing some. V and J calls and clone size are copied from that table; D and trimming were computed from the DNA. The table records around 100,000 clones, around four fifths of them present only once. V gene TRBV14 combines with J gene TRBJ1-1; 7 nucleotides match TRBD1. The sequencing input was peripheral blood. The clonotype originates from an older man with active or convalescent COVID-19. The CDR3 DNA reads as TGTGCCAGCAGCCCGCGACAGGGTGGTGAAGCTTTCTTT. It codes for CASSPRQGGEAFF.